This T cell receptor beta chain was retrieved from a study of blood T cell repertoires in COVID-19. Study-level information: In each case, the material was cDNA or gDNA derived from T cells, B-cell-depleted T cells, or PBMCs.

Original data processing: Reference gene primer amplification gave estimated nucleated cell counts. The repertoire was sequenced with immunoSEQ multiplex PCR; TCRdb's copy has only in-frame clones and lacks some. Clone size and V and J calls were adopted from that table, with D and trimming inferred from the DNA. The table records under 350,000 clones, around nine tenths of them present only once. The sequence was obtained from a woman in her forties who had recovered from COVID-19. Sequenced input: PBMCs or T cells enriched from blood (not recorded which).

The CDR3 DNA reads as TGTGCCAGCAGCGCCCACTCAGGGACTGAAGCTTTCTTT. It is translated as CASSAHSGTEAFF. The V gene is TRBV9, the J gene TRBJ1-1, with a tentative D call TRBD1 (5 bases). There are 13 residues in the CDR3. V was pared by 3 bases and J by 5 bases, with 11 bases between. Germline V gene sequence: CDR1 SGDLS, CDR2 YYNGEE.